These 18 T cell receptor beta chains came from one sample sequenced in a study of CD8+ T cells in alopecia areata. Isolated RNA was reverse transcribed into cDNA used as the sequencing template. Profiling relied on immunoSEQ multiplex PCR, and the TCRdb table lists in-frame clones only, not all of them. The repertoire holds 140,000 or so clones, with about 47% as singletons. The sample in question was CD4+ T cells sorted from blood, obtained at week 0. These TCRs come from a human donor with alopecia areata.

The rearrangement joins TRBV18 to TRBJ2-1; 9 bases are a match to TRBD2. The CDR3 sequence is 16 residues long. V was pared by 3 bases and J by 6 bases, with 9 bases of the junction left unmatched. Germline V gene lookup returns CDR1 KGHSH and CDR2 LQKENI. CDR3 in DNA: TGTGCCAGCTCACCCCAGGTAGCGGGAGTTGGCAATGAGCAGTTCTTC. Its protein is CASSPQVAGVGNEQFF.

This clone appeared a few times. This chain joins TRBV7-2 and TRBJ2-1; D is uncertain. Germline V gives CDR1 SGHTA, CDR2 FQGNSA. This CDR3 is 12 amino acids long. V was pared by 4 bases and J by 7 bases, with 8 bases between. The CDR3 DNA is TGTGCCAGCAGCTCGACTGGAAATGAGCAGTTCTTC. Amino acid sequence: CASSSTGNEQFF.

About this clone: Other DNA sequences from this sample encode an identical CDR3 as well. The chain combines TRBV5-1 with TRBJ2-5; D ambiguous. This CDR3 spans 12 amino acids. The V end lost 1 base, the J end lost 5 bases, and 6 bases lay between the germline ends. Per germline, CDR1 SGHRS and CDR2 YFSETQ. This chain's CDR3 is CASSLPRETQYF. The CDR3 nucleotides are TGCGCCAGCAGCTTGCCGAGGGAGACCCAGTACTTC.

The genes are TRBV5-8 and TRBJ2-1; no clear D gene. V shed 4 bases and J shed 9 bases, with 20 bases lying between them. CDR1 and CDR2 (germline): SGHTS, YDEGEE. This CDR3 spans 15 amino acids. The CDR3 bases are TGTGCCAGCAGCCCTCTGTTTCAGGCCCTCGGTGAGCAGTTCTTC. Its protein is CASSPLFQALGEQFF.

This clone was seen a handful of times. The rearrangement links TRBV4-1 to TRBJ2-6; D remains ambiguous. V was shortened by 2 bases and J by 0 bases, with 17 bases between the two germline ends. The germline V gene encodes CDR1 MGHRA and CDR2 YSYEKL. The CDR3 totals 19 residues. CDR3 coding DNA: TGCGCCAGCAGCCAACGTAACGCGGACGGCTACTCTGGGGCCAACGTCCTGACTTTC. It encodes CASSQRNADGYSGANVLTF.

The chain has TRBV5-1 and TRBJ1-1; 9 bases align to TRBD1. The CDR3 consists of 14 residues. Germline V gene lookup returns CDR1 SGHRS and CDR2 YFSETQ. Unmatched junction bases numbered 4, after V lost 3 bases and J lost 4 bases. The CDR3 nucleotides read TGCGCCAGCAGCTCTGTACAGGGGGCCACTGAAGCTTTCTTT. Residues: CASSSVQGATEAFF.

The CDR3 spells CSVEEYPGAQGYTF. CDR3 nucleotide sequence: TGCAGCGTTGAAGAATATCCAGGGGCTCAGGGCTACACCTTC. V usage is TRBV29-1 and J usage is TRBJ1-2; possible D gene TRBD1, 6 bases. Germline assignment: CDR1 SQVTM and CDR2 ANQGSEA. The CDR3 covers 14 residues. V was clipped by 0 bases and J by 8 bases, with 16 bases between them.

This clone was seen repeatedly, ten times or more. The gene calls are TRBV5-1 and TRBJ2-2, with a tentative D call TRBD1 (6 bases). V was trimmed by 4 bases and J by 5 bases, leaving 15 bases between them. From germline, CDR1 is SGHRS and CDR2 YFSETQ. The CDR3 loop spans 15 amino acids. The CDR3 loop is CASSPQGQRTGELFF. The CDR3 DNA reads TGCGCCAGCAGCCCACAGGGTCAAAGGACCGGGGAGCTGTTTTTT.

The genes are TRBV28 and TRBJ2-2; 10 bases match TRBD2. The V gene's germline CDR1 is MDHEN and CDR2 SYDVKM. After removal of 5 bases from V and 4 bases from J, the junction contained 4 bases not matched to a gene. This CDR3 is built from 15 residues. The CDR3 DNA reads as TGTGCCAGCAGTCTAGCGGGAGTGGGCACCGGGGAGCTGTTTTTT. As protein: CASSLAGVGTGELFF.

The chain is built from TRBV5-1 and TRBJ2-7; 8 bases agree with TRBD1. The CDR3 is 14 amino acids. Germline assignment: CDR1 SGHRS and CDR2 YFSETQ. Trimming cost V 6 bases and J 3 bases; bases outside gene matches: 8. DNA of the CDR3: TGCGCCAGCACCACCGGGACAGGTCACTACGAGCAGTACTTC. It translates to CASTTGTGHYEQYF.

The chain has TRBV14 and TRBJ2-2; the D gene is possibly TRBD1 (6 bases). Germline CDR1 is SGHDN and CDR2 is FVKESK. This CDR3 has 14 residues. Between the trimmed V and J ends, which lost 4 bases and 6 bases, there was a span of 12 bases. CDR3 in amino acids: CASSPVQGPGELFF. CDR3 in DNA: TGTGCCAGCAGCCCCGTTCAGGGGCCCGGGGAGCTGTTTTTT.

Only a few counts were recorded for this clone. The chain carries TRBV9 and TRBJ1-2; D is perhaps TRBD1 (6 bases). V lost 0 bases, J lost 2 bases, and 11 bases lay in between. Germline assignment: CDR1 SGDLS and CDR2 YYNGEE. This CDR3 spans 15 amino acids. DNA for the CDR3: TGTGCCAGCAGCGTAGATTTGGACAGCAACTATGGCTACACCTTC. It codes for CASSVDLDSNYGYTF.

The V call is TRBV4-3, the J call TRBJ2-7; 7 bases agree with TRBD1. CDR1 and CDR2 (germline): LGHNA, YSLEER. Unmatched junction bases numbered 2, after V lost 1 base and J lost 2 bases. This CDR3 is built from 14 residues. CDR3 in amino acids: CASSQGQGTYEQYF. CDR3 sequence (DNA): TGCGCCAGCAGCCAAGGACAGGGTACCTACGAGCAGTACTTC.

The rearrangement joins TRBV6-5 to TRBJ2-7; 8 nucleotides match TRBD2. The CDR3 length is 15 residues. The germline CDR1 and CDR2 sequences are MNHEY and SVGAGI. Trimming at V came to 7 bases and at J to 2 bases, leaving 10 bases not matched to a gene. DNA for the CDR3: TGTGCCAGCAAGCGACTAGCGTTAGACGCCTACGAGCAGTACTTC. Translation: CASKRLALDAYEQYF.

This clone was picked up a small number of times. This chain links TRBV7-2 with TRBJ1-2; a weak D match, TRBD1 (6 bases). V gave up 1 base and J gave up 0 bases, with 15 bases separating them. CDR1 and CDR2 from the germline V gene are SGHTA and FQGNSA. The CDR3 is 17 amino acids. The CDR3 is CASSLGLGGQSNYGYTF. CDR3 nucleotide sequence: TGTGCCAGCAGCTTAGGGTTAGGGGGGCAGTCTAACTATGGCTACACCTTC.

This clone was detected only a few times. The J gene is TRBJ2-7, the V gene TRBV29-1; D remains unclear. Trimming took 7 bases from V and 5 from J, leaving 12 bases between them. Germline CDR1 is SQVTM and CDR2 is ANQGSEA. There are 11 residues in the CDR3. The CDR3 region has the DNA TGCAGCGCGGAAGGGTGGAACGAGCAGTACTTC. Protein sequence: CSAEGWNEQYF.

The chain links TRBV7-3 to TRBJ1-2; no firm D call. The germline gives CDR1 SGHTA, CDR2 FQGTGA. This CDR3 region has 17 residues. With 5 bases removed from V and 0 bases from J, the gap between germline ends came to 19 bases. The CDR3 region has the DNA TGTGCCAGCAGCCCCCAAGGTGGACTCGTGCCTAACTATGGCTACACCTTC. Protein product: CASSPQGGLVPNYGYTF.

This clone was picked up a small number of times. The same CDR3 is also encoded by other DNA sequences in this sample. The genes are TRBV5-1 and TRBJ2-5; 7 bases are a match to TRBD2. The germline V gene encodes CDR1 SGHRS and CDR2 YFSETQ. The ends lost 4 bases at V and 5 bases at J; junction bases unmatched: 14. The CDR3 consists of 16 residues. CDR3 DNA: TGCGCCAGCAGCCCGGGGGTTGCGGGAGTAGGGGAGACCCAGTACTTC. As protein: CASSPGVAGVGETQYF.